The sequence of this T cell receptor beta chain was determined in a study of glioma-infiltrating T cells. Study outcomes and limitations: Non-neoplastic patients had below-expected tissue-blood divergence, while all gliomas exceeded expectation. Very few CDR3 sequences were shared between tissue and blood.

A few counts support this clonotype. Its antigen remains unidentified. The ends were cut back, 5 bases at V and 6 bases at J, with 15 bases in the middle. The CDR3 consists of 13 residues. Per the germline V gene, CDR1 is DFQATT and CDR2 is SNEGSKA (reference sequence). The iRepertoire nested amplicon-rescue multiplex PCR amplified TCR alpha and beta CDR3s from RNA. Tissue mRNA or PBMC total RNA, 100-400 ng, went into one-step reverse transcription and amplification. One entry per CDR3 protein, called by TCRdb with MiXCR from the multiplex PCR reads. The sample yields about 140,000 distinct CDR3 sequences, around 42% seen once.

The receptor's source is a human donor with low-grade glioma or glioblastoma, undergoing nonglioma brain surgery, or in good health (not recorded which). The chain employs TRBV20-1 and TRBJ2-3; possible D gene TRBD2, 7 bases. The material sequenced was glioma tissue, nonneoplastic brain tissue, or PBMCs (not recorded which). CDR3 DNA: TGCAGTGCTCTTCAAGGGGGGGTCGATACGCAGTATTTT. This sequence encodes CSALQGGVDTQYF.